The 5 T cell receptor beta chains listed next were all sequenced from one sample in a study of cytomegalovirus exposure and HLA in healthy donors. The PCR ran on 60 Vbeta and 13 Jbeta primers. TCRdb keeps only in-frame clones here, not all; method: immunoSEQ multiplex PCR. The sample has about 170,000 clones, 72% seen once. The material sequenced was PBMCs. Receptors were obtained from a human donor in good health.

This chain uses TRBV5-4 with TRBJ2-3, with D maybe TRBD2 (5 bases). The germline V gene encodes CDR1 SGHNT and CDR2 YYREEE (reference sequence). The CDR3 covers 14 residues. V lost 3 bases, J lost 2 bases, and 10 bases lay in between. The CDR3 DNA is TGTGCCAGCAGCTCCGGGGAAATCACAGATACGCAGTATTTT. Translated: CASSSGEITDTQYF.

This chain uses TRBV27 with TRBJ1-1; 7 bases agree with TRBD1. V shed 6 bases, J shed 3 bases, and the junction held 10 bases outside the gene matches. The V gene's germline CDR1 is MNHEY and CDR2 SMNVEV (reference sequence). CDR3 size: 15 residues. DNA for the CDR3: TGTGCCAGCAGAGCTTGGACAGGAGATTACACTGAAGCTTTCTTT. This codes for CASRAWTGDYTEAFF.

The sample holds a few counts of this clone. The chain uses TRBV2 and TRBJ1-2, with 7 bases matching TRBD1. Germline values: CDR1 SNHLY, CDR2 FYNNEI. This CDR3 contains 13 residues. Losses at the gene ends were 6 bases for V and 6 bases for J; bases not matched to a gene: 7. For the CDR3, the DNA is TGTGCCAGCAGGCTACAGGGGAGTAATGGCTACACCTTC. Its protein is CASRLQGSNGYTF.

This clone is a singleton in its sample. V gene TRBV5-4 combines with J gene TRBJ2-7; TRBD2 might be the D (6 bases). This CDR3 is built from 13 residues. V lost 4 bases, J lost 6 bases, and 14 bases lay in between. CDR1 and CDR2 from the germline V gene are SGHNT and YYREEE (reference sequence). The CDR3 reads CASSGDGGREQYF. DNA for the CDR3: TGTGCCAGCAGCGGGGACGGGGGACGCGAGCAGTACTTC.

The rearrangement links TRBV5-6 to TRBJ2-5, with 7 bases fitting TRBD1. The CDR3 extends over 14 amino acids. V shed 4 bases and J 3 bases; nucleotides not matched to a gene: 6. Per germline, CDR1 SGHDT and CDR2 YYEEEE. CDR3 sequence reads: CASSLQDREETQYF. CDR3 nucleotide sequence: TGTGCCAGCAGCCTACAAGACAGGGAAGAGACCCAGTACTTC.